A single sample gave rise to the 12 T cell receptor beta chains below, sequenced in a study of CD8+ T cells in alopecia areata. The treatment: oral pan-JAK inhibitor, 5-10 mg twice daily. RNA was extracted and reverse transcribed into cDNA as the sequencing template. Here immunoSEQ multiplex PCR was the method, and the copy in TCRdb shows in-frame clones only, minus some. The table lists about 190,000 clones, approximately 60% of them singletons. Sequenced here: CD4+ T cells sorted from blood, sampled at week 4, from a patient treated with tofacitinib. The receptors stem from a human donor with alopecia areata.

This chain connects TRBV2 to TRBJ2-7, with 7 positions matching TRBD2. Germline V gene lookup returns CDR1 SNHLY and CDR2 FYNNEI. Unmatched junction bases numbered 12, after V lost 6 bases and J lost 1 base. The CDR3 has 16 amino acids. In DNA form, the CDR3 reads TGTGCCAGCAGGAGACTAGCTGGGACTTTTTCCTACGAGCAGTACTTC. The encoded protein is CASRRLAGTFSYEQYF.

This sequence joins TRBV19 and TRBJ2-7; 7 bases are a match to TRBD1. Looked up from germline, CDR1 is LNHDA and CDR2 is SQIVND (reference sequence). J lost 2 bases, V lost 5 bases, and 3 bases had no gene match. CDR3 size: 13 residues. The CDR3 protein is CASSVTGPYEQYF. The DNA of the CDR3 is TGTGCCAGTAGTGTGACAGGGCCCTACGAGCAGTACTTC.

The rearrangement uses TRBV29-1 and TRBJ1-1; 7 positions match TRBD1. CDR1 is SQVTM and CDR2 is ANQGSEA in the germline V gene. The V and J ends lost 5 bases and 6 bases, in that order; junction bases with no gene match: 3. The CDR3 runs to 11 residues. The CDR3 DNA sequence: TGCAGCGTTAACAGGGGACCTGAAGCTTTCTTT. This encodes CSVNRGPEAFF.

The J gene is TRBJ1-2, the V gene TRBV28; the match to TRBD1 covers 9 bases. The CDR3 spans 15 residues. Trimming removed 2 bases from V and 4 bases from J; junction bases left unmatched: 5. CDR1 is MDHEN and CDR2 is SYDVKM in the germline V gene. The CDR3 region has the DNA TGTGCCAGCAGTTTAGACGGGACAGGGAGCTATGGCTACACCTTC. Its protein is CASSLDGTGSYGYTF.

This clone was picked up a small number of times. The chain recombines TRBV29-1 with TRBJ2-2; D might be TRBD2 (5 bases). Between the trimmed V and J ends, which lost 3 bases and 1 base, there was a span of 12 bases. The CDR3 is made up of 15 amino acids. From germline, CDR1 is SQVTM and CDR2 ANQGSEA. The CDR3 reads CSVDTGNKNTGELFF. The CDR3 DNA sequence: TGCAGCGTTGATACGGGGAATAAGAACACCGGGGAGCTGTTTTTT.

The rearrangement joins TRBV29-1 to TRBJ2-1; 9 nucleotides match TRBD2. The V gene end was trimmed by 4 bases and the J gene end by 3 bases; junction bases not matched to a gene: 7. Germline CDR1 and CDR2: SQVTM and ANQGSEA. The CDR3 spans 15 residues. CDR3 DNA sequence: TGCAGCGTTGTAGAGCGGGAGGTTAACTACAATGAGCAGTTCTTC. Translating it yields CSVVEREVNYNEQFF.

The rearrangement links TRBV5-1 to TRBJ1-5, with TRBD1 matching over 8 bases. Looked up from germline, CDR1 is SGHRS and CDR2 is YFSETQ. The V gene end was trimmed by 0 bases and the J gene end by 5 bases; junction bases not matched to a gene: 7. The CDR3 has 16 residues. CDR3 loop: CASSLGAGGGDQPQHF. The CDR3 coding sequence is TGCGCCAGCAGCTTGGGAGCAGGGGGCGGAGATCAGCCCCAGCATTTT.

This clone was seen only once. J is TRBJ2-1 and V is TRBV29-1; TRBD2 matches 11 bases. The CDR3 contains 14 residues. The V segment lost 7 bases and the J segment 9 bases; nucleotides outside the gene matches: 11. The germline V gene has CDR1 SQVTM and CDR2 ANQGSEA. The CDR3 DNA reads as TGCAGCGCACTAAGGACTAGCGGGTTCGGTGAGCAGTTCTTC. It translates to CSALRTSGFGEQFF.

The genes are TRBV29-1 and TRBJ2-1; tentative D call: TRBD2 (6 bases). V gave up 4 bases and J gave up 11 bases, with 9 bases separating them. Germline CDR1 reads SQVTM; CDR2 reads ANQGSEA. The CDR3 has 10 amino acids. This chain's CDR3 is CSVAAGKQFF. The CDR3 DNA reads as TGCAGCGTTGCGGCGGGAAAGCAGTTCTTC.

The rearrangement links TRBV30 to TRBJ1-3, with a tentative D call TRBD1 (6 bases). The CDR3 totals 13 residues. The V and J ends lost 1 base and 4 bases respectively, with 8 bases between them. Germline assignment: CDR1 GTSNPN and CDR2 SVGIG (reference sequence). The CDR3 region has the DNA TGTGCCTGGAGTGCAGGGGACGGAAACACCATATATTTT. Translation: CAWSAGDGNTIYF.

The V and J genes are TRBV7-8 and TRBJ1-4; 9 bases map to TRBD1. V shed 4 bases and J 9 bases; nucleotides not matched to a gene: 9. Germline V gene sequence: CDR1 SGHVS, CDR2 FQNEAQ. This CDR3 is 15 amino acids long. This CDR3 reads CASSSPGQGGQKLFF. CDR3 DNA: TGTGCCAGCAGCTCCCCGGGACAGGGCGGTCAAAAACTGTTTTTT.

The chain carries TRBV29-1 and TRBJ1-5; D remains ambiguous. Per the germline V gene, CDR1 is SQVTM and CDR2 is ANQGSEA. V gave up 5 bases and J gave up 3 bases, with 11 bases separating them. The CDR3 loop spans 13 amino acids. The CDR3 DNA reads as TGCAGCGTTCTCGACAATCCCAATCAGCCCCAGCATTTT. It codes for CSVLDNPNQPQHF.